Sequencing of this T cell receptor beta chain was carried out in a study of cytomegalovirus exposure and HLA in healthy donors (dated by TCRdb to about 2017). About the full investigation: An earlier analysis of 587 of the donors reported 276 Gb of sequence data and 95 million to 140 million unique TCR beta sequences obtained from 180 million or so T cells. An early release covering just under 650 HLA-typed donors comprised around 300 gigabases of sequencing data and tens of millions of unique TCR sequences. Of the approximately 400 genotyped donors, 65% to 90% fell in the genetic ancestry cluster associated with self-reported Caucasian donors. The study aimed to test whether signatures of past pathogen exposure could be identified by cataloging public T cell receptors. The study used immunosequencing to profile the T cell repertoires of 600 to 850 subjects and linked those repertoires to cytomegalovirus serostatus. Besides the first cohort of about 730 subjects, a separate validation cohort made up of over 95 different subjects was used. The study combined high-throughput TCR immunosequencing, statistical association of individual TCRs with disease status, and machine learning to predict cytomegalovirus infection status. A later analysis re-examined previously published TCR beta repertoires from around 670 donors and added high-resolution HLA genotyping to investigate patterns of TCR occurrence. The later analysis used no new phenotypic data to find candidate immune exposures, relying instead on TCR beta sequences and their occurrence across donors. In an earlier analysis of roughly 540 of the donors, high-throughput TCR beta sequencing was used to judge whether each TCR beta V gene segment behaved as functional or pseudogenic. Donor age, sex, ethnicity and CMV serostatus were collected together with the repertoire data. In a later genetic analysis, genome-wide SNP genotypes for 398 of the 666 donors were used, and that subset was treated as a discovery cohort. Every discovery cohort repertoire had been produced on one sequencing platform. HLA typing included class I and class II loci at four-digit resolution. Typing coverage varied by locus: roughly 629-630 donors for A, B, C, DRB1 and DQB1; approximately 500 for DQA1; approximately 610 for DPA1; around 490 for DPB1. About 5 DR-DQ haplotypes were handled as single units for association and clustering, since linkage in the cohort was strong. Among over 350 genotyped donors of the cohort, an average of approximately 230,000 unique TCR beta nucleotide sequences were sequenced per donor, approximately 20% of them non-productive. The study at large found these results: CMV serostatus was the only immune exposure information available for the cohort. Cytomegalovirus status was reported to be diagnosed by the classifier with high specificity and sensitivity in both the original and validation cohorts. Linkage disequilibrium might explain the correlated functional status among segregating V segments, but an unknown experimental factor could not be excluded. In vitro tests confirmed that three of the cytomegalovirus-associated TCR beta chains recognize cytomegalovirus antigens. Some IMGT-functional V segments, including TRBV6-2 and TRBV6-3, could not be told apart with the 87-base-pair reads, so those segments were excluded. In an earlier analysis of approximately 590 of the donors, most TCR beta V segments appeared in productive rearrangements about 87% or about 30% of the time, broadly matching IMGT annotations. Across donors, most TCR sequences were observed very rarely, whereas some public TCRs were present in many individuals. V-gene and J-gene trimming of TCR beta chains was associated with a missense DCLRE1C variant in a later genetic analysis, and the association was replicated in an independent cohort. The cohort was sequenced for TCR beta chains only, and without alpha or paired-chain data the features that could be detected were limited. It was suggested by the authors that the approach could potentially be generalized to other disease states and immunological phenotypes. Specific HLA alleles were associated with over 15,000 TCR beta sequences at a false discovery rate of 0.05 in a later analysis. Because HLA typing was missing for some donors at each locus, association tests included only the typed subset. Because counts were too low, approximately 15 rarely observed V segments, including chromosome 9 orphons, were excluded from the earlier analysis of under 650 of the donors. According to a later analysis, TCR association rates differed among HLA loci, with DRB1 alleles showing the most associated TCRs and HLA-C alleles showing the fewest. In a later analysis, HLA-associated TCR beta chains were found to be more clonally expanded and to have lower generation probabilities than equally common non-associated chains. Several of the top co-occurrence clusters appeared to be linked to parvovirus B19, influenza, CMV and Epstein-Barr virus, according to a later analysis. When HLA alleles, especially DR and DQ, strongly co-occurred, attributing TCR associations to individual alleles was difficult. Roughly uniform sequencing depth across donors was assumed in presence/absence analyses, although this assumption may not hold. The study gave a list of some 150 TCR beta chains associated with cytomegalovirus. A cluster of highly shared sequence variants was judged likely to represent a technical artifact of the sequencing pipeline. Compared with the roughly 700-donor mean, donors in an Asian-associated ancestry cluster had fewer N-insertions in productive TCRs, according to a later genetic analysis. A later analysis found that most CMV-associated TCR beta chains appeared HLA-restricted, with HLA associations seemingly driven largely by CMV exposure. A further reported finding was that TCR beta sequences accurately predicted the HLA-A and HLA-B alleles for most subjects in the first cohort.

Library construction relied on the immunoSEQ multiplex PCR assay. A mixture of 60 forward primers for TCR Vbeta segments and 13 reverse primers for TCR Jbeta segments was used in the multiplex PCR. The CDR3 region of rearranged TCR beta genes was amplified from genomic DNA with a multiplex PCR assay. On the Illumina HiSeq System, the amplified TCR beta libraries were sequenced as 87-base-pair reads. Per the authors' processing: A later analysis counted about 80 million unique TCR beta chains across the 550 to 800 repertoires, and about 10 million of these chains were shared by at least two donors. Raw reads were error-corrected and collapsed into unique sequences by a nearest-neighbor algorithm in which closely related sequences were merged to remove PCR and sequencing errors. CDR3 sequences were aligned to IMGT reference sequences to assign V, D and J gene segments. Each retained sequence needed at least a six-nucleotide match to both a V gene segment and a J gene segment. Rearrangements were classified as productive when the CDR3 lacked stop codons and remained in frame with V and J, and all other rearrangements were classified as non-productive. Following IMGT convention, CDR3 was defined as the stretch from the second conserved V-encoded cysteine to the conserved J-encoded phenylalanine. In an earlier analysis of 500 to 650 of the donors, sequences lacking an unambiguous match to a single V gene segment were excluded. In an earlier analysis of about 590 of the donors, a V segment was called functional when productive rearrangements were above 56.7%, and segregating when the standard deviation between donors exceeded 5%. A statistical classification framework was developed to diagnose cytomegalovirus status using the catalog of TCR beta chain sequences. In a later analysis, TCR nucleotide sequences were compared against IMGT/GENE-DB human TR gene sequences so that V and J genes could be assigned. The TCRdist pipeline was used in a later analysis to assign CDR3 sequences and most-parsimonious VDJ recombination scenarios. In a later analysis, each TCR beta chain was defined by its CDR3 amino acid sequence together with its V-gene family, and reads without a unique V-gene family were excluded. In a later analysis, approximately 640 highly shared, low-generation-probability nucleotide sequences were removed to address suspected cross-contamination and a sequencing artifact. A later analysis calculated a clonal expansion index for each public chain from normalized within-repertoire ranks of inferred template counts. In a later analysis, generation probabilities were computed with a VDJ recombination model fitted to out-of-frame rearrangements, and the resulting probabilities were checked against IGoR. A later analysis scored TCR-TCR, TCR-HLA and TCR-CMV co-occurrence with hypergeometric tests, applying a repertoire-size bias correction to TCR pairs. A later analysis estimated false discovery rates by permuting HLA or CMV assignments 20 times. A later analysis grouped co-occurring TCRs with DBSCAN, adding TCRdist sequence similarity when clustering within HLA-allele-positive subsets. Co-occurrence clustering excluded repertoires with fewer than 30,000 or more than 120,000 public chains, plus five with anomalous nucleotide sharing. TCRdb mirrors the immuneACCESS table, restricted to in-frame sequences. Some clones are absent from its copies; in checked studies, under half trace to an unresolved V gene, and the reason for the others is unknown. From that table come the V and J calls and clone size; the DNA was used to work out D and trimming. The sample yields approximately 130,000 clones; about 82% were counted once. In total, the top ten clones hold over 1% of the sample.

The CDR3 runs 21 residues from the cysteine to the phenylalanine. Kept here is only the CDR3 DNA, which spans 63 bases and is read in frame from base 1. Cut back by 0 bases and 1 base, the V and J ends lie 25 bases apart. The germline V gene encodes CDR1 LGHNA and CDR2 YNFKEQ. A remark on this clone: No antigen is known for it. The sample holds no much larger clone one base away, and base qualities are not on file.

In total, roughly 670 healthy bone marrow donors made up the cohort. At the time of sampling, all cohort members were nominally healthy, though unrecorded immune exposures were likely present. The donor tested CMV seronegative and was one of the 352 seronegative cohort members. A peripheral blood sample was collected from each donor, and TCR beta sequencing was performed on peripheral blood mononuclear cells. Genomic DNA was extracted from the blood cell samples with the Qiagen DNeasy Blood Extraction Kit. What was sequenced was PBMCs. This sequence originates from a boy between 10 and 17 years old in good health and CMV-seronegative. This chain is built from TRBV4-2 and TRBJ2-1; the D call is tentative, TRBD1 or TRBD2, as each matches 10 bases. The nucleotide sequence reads TGTGCCAGCAGCCAAGAAGGGACAGGGGCTCTAGCGGGAGCTTCCTACAATGAGCAGTTCTTC. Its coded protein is CASSQEGTGALAGASYNEQFF.